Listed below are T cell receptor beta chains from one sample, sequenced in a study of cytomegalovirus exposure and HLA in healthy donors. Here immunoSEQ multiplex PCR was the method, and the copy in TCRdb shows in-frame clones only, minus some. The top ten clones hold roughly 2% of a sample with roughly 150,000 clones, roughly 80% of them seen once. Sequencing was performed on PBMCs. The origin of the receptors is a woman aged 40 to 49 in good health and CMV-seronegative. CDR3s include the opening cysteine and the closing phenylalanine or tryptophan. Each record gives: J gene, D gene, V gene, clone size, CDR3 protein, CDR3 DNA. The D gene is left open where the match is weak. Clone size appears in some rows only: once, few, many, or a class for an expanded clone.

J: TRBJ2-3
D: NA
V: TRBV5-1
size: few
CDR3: CASSPGQRADTQYF
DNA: TGCGCCAGCAGCCCCGGACAGCGCGCGGATACGCAGTATTTT

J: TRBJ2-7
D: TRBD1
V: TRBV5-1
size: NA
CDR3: CASSSDRAAYEQYF
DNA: TGCGCCAGCAGCTCAGACAGGGCGGCCTACGAGCAGTACTTC

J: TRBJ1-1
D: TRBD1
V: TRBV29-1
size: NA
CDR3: CSVGTGAPNTEAFF
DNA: TGCAGCGTCGGGACAGGGGCGCCGAACACTGAAGCTTTCTTT

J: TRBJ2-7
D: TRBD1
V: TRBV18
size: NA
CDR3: CASSREDTGGQYF
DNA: TGTGCCAGCTCACGAGAAGATACAGGGGGGCAGTACTTC

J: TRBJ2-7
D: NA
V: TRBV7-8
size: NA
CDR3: CASSLSPRLLSYEQYF
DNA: TGTGCCAGCAGCTTGAGCCCCAGGCTTCTCTCCTACGAGCAGTACTTC

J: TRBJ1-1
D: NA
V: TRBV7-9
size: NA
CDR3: CSSSFGGASTEAFF
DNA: TGTTCCAGCAGCTTCGGGGGGGCCAGCACTGAAGCTTTCTTT

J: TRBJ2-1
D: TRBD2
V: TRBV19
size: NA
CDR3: CASSMGKREVGEQFF
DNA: TGTGCCAGTAGTATGGGCAAGCGGGAGGTCGGTGAGCAGTTCTTC

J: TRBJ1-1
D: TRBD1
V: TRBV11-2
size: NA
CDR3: CASRQMTGRGEAFF
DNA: TGTGCCAGCAGACAAATGACAGGGAGAGGTGAAGCTTTCTTT

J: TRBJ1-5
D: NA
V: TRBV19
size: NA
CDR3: CASSIEESQHF
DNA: TGTGCCAGTAGTATAGAGGAGTCCCAGCATTTT

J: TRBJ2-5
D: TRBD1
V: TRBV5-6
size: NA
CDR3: CASSTRQGMGETQYF
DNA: TGTGCCAGCAGCACCAGACAGGGTATGGGAGAGACCCAGTACTTC

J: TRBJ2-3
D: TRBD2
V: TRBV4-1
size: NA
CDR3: CASSPQTSGNPLTDTQYF
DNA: TGCGCCAGCAGCCCCCAGACTAGCGGGAACCCCCTCACAGATACGCAGTATTTT

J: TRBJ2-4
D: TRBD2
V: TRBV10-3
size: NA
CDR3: CAISESIGGENIQYF
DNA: TGTGCCATCAGTGAGTCGATTGGGGGGGAGAACATTCAGTACTTC

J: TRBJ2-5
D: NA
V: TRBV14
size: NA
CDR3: CASSSLGDRGETQYF
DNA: TGTGCCAGCAGCTCCCTTGGTGACAGAGGAGAGACCCAGTACTTC

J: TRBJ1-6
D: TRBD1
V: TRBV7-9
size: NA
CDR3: CASSLSGTDSPLHF
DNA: TGTGCCAGCAGCTTATCCGGGACAGATTCACCCCTCCACTTT

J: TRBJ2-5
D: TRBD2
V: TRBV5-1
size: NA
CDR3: CASSLGTSGEETQYF
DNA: TGCGCCAGCAGCTTGGGGACTAGCGGCGAAGAGACCCAGTACTTC

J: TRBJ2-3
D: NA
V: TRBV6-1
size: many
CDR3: CASSVLAAGTDTQYF
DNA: TGTGCCAGCAGCGTTCTAGCTGCTGGCACAGATACGCAGTATTTT

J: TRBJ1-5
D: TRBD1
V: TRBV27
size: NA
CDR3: CASSYRTGGSWGPQHF
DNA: TGTGCCAGCAGTTACCGGACAGGGGGCTCCTGGGGGCCCCAGCATTTT

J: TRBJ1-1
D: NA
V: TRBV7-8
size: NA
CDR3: CASSAQGGTLNTEAFF
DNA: TGTGCCAGCAGCGCTCAAGGAGGCACGTTGAACACTGAAGCTTTCTTT

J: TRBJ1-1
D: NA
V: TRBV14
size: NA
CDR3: CASSQRATGRAITYTEAFF
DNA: TGTGCCAGCAGCCAAAGGGCCACCGGCAGGGCGATAACATACACTGAAGCTTTCTTT

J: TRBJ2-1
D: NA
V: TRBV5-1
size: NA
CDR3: CASSRYEDYNEQFF
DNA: TGCGCCAGCAGCCGGTATGAAGACTACAATGAGCAGTTCTTC

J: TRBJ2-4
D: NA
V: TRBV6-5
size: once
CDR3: CASSYTRGTKNIQYF
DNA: TGTGCCAGCAGTTACACCAGGGGAACCAAAAACATTCAGTACTTC

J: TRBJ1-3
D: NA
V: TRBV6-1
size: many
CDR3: CASSEDRAPGNTIYF
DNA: TGTGCCAGCAGTGAAGACAGGGCCCCTGGAAACACCATATATTTT

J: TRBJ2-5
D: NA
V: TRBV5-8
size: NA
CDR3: CASSFVLASETQYF
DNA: TGTGCCAGCAGCTTTGTACTAGCTAGCGAGACCCAGTACTTC

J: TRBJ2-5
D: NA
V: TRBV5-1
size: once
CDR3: CASSLGQGETQYF
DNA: TGCGCCAGCAGCTTGGGTCAGGGAGAGACCCAGTACTTC

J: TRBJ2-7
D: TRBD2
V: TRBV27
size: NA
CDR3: CASSRSSGSSWQYF
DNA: TGTGCCAGCAGTCGGTCTAGCGGCTCCTCGTGGCAGTACTTC

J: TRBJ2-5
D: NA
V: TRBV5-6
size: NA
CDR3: CASSLVAVKETQYF
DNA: TGTGCCAGCAGCTTGGTCGCAGTAAAAGAGACCCAGTACTTC

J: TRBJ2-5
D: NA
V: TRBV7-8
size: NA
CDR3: CASSLGGVGRETQYF
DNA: TGTGCCAGCAGCTTAGGGGGAGTTGGGCGAGAGACCCAGTACTTC

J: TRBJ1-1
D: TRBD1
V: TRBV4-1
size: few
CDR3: CASSLHRGMFTEAFF
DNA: TGCGCCAGCAGCCTACACAGGGGTATGTTCACTGAAGCTTTCTTT

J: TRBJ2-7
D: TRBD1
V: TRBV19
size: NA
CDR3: CASSPWTGDDEQYF
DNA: TGTGCCAGTAGTCCCTGGACAGGGGATGACGAGCAGTACTTC